The entry below describes one T cell receptor (beta chain). Its target is unknown. This specimen belongs to a study of T-cell reconstitution after alpha-beta-depleted transplantation in children. Study findings and constraints: Expanded graft clones numbering several hundred reportedly gave rise to alpha-beta T cells about two months after transplant. After one year, T-cell counts and TCRbeta diversity mostly came from new T cells. The study traced high day-60 TCRbeta diversity in some patients to surviving recipient T cells and thymic progenitors.

Using unique molecular identifiers, the investigators prepared the TCRbeta library. TCRdb reprocessed the PCR reads via MiXCR and lists one record per CDR3 protein. The sample comprises 200,000 or so distinct CDR3 sequences, roughly 6% of which are singletons, and about 4.3% rests with the top ten. This CDR3 contains 15 residues. The V gene's germline CDR1 is MNHEY and CDR2 SVGAGI. The V end was cut by 4 bases, the J end by 5 bases, with 18 bases between. This TCR derives from a girl less than two years old with combined immunodeficiency, due to receive a stem cell transplant. Sequencing used PBMCs, obtained before TCRalphabeta/CD19-depleted stem cell transplant. The V gene is TRBV6-5, the J gene TRBJ2-7, with D perhaps given as TRBD1 or TRBD2 (5 bases each). The CDR3 loop reads CASSWGPASNDEQYF. CDR3 DNA sequence: TGTGCCAGCAGTTGGGGACCGGCTAGCAACGACGAGCAGTACTTC.